The clone carrying this T cell receptor (beta chain) appeared once. This entry comes from a study of blood T cell repertoires in COVID-19. Study context: COVID-19 samples from acute and convalescent phases originated in the United States, Italy and Spain. T cells, B-cell-depleted T cells, or PBMCs provided the cDNA or gDNA that served as material.

V lost 2 bases to trimming and J lost 4 bases; unmatched junction nucleotides: 14. CDR1 SGDLS and CDR2 YYNGEE come from the germline V gene. The length of the CDR3 is 18 residues. Participant age was roughly 18 to 95 years, and participants resided in approximately 24 US areas. Under the authors' procedure: Amplification from reference gene primers served as the basis for estimated nucleated cell counts. TCRdb keeps only in-frame clones here, not all; method: immunoSEQ multiplex PCR. Clone size and the V and J calls come from that table; the DNA yielded D and trimming. The sample contains about 200,000 clones, around 82% of which appear only once.

This TCR came from a woman aged 40 to 50 with acute COVID-19. The rearrangement joins TRBV9 to TRBJ1-3; 8 nucleotides agree with TRBD1. Specimen: PBMCs or T cells enriched from blood (not recorded which). DNA of the CDR3: TGTGCCAGCAGCGTTGATGTTCCGGGGACAGGCGCCGGAAACACCATATATTTT. This translates into CASSVDVPGTGAGNTIYF.